These 10 T cell receptor beta chains were all obtained from the same sample, sequenced in a study of cytomegalovirus exposure and HLA in healthy donors. 13 Jbeta primers and 60 Vbeta primers were used for the PCR. TCRdb's copy holds only in-frame clones and misses some; the assay was immunoSEQ multiplex PCR. The sample yields 200,000 to 250,000 clones, more than 65% seen once. Sequencing used PBMCs. The receptor source for this set is a young man in good health and CMV-seronegative.

This chain connects TRBV5-1 to TRBJ1-1, with D possibly being TRBD1 (5 bases). The V end was cut by 0 bases, the J end by 2 bases, with 11 bases between. The CDR3 has 15 residues. From germline, CDR1 is SGHRS and CDR2 YFSETQ. CDR3 sequence reads: CASSLAPGTNTEAFF. CDR3 bases: TGCGCCAGCAGCTTGGCCCCAGGGACTAACACTGAAGCTTTCTTT. The full variable domain, with the rest looked up from reference TRBV5-1 and TRBJ1-1, is KAGVTQTPRYLIKTRGQQVTLSCSPISGHRSVSWYQQTPGQGLQFLFEYFSETQRNKGNFPGRFSGRQFSNSRSEMNVSTLELGDSALYLCASSLAPGTNTEAFFGQGTRLTVV.

The chain links TRBV21-1 to TRBJ2-7; the D call TRBD2 from the table was never checked on the DNA. TRBV21-1 is a pseudogene. CDR3 length: 13 amino acids. In nucleotides, the CDR3 is TGTGCCAGCAGCAAAACCCCTTCGGGGGAGCAGTACTTC. Protein product: CASSKTPSGEQYF.

The chain employs TRBV6-5 and TRBJ2-1; TRBD2 matches 8 bases. Germline V CDR1 and CDR2: MNHEY, SVGAGI. The ends lost 6 bases at V and 8 bases at J; junction bases unmatched: 9. The CDR3 totals 14 residues. CDR3 bases: TGTGCCAGCAGCGCGGGACTAGTAGGGTATGAGCAGTTCTTC. Residues: CASSAGLVGYEQFF.

The J gene is TRBJ1-4, the V gene TRBV29-1; a weak D match, TRBD1 (6 bases). The ends were cut back, 7 bases at V and 1 base at J, with 19 bases in the middle. The CDR3 loop spans 16 amino acids. Looked up from germline, CDR1 is SQVTM and CDR2 is ANQGSEA. CDR3: CSAFQGWGETNEKLFF. The CDR3, as DNA: TGCAGCGCGTTTCAGGGGTGGGGTGAAACTAATGAAAAACTGTTTTTT.

A word on this clone: At one end, the junction sequence differs from germline, possibly due to a read error. J is TRBJ2-2 and V is TRBV19; the D is unclear. CDR3 length: 14 amino acids. The germline V gene has CDR1 LNHDA and CDR2 SQIVND (reference sequence). CDR3 region: CASTLEKNPGELFF. The DNA for the CDR3 is TGTGCCAGTACCCTAGAAAAGAACCCCGGGGAGCTGTTTTTT.

The rearrangement joins TRBV18 to TRBJ2-6, with a possible D match to TRBD2 (5 bases). V was clipped by 3 bases and J by 0 bases, with 12 bases between them. This CDR3 spans 17 amino acids. Germline values: CDR1 KGHSH, CDR2 LQKENI. The CDR3 spells CASSPRFGDSGANVLTF. CDR3 DNA sequence: TGTGCCAGCTCACCCCGCTTCGGGGACTCTGGGGCCAACGTCCTGACTTTC. The full variable domain, completed using reference TRBV18 and TRBJ2-6, is NAGVMQNPRHLVRRRGQEARLRCSPMKGHSHVYWYRQLPEEGLKFMVYLQKENIIDESGMPKERFSAEFPKEGPSILRIQQVVRGDSAAYFCASSPRFGDSGANVLTFGAGSRLTVL.

The chain has TRBV29-1 and TRBJ2-7, with 7 bases matching TRBD2. CDR1 and CDR2 (germline): SQVTM, ANQGSEA. There are 14 residues in the CDR3. Trimming took 5 bases from V and 3 from J; bases not matched to a gene: 10. The CDR3 region has the DNA TGCAGCGTTCTCAGCGGGGAGGCTTTCTACGAGCAGTACTTC. This sequence encodes CSVLSGEAFYEQYF.

The genes are TRBV4-1 and TRBJ2-2; maybe TRBD2 (6 bases). V lost 1 base, J lost 3 bases, and 12 bases lay in between. The CDR3 length is 16 residues. CDR1 is MGHRA, CDR2 YSYEKL, per germline. The CDR3 region is CASSQGHRGDTGELFF. The DNA for the CDR3 is TGCGCCAGCAGCCAAGGGCACCGCGGGGACACCGGGGAGCTGTTTTTT.

The rearrangement joins TRBV7-9 to TRBJ2-1; 7 bases map to TRBD2. Per the germline V gene, CDR1 is SEHNR and CDR2 is FQNEAQ (reference sequence). J gave up 9 bases and V 2 bases, and 10 bases lay outside the gene matches. This CDR3 is 15 amino acids long. CDR3 loop: CASSLSAGDGGEQFF. The DNA for the CDR3 is TGTGCCAGCAGCTTATCCGCGGGAGACGGCGGTGAGCAGTTCTTC.

J is TRBJ2-1 and V is TRBV6-5, with 8 bases matching TRBD2. The CDR3 loop spans 15 amino acids. Germline assignment: CDR1 MNHEY and CDR2 SVGAGI. The trim removed 1 base at V and 5 bases at J, leaving 4 bases unmatched. Here the CDR3 DNA reads TGTGCCAGCAGTTACTATAGCGGGAAAAACAATGAGCAGTTCTTC. It is translated as CASSYYSGKNNEQFF.